This T cell receptor (beta chain) was sequenced for a study of T cells in Graves' hyperthyroidism and ophthalmopathy (dated by TCRdb to 2018 to 2020). Study-level background: Peripheral blood samples were taken at the time of initial diagnosis, prior to any treatment. According to the paper, TCR Vbeta CDR3 sequencing was carried out on over 130 peripheral blood samples, which came from 40 to 45 ophthalmopathy, 75 to 80 hyperthyroidism and approximately 17 progressor patients. Whether ophthalmopathy could be predicted prospectively was tested in an independent validation cohort made up of roughly 20 hyperthyroidism patients plus 17 patients who later progressed to ophthalmopathy. The study also compared thyroid tissue and blood T-cell repertoires from about six Graves' hyperthyroidism patients. The 100 discovery patients were randomly split 7:3 into training and test sets. TCR V-J signatures able to tell the groups apart were searched for in a discovery cohort of some 100 patients, of whom fewer than 45 had Graves' ophthalmopathy and roughly 57 had stable Graves' hyperthyroidism. After blood sampling, hyperthyroidism patients were treated with methimazole at a starting dose of 30 mg daily, and ophthalmopathy patients were treated with high-dose intravenous methylprednisolone. What the work shows at the level of the full study, not this receptor alone: Sample size was not statistically predetermined, and investigators were not blinded to group allocation. Blood samples also contained most of the expanded thyroid clonotypes (frequency above 0.001), which suggests that blood repertoires may reflect thyroid immune responses. During validation, the model predicted progression to ophthalmopathy a median of roughly six months ahead of onset, with approximately 71% sensitivity and 72% to 80% specificity. A 13 V-J signature model separated ophthalmopathy from stable hyperthyroidism, with 87.88% sensitivity and roughly 81% specificity in cross-validation and 80%/75% in testing.

This clonotype was counted ten times or more. There is no known antigen for this receptor. Base quality data are lacking; no much larger clone is found one base away. Ophthalmopathy patients had moderately to severely active disease, with a Clinical Activity Score of 3 or more, a NOSPECS grade of 4 or more, and a disease duration of less than 3 months. Exclusion was applied to patients with uncontrolled infections, other autoimmune diseases, pregnancy or lactation. Diagnoses relied on clinical symptoms, serum thyroxine and TRAb, thyroid ultrasound and orbital computed tomography. PBMCs were separated from roughly 10 ml of fresh peripheral blood using Ficoll-Paque density gradient centrifugation. Total RNA was extracted with Trizol reagent, and quality was checked on an Agilent 2100 Bioanalyzer. TCR beta CDR3 regions were amplified from RNA transcripts. The TCR CDR3 was subjected to a first round of RT-PCR using the HTBI primer set and the Qiagen OneStep RT-PCR kit. Libraries were constructed in a second round of multiplex PCR, after which size selection and purification were carried out. The libraries were sequenced on an Illumina HiSeq2000 using paired-end 100 bp reads. The authors' pipeline ran thus. SOAPnuke was used to process the raw data, with reads discarded if the reads contained adapters or uncalled bases, had a mean Phred below 15, or lacked an exact constant-primer or identifier match. COPE v1.2.5 was used to merge the high-quality paired reads, and each unique nucleotide sequence was defined as a clonotype. MiTCR v1.1 was used to align the clonotypes against IMGT TRBV, TRBD and TRBJ reference segments. The analysis included only V-J combinations with a frequency above 0.0001, which together covered 98% to 99.2% of the repertoires. A TCS score was defined as the ratio of F50 (clonal expansion) to E x V (chaos), with BLOSUM62-based TCRdist applied between CDR3 peptides within each V-J. Welch's t-statistics and random forest reduced some 510 V-J features to roughly 13, which were used in a naive Bayes classifier (R e1071). Using fastp trimming at Q25 and MiXCR clonotype assembly, TCRdb reanalyzed the public sequencing data and kept in-frame beta chains. Every CDR3 protein is listed once, alongside the most common genes and DNA of its rows. The V and J calls here are based on TCRdb, not the publication. This sample gives 250,000 to 400,000 distinct CDR3 sequences in total; roughly an eighth of them show up just once. 30% to 40% of the sample comes from the top ten.

The sequence derives from a woman between 40 and 50 years old with Graves' ophthalmopathy. Sequenced material: blood.

The sequence in DNA is TGTGCTAGTGGTTTGGGCGGACAGGGCTATGGCTACACCTTC. This is translated as CASGLGGQGYGYTF. The chain was built from TRBV12-5 and TRBJ1-2, and TRBD1 matches 8 of the central bases. Ends trimmed: V by 1 base, J by 4 bases; bases unmatched to a gene: 2. Spanning cysteine to phenylalanine, the CDR3 consists of 14 amino acids. This entry keeps only the CDR3 DNA: 42 bases, framed from base 1. CDR1 LGHNT and CDR2 FRNRAP are derived from the germline V gene.